This TCR beta chain was captured in a study of cytomegalovirus exposure and HLA in healthy donors (TCRdb year 2017). Regarding the study in general: In an earlier analysis of under 750 of the donors, 250 to 300 Gb of sequence data and some 100 million unique TCR beta sequences from 150 million to 200 million T cells were reported. Roughly 300 gigabases of sequencing data and 70 million to 100 million unique TCR sequences were included in an early release covering about 620 HLA-typed donors. Among the approximately 420 genotyped donors, roughly 80% belonged to the genetic ancestry cluster associated with self-reported Caucasian donors. The study aimed to test whether cataloging public T cell receptors could reveal signatures of past pathogen exposure. The T cell repertoires of roughly 660 subjects were profiled by immunosequencing and related to cytomegalovirus serostatus. Besides the first cohort of approximately 710 subjects, a separate validation cohort made up of 120 different subjects was used. To predict cytomegalovirus infection status, the study brought together high-throughput TCR immunosequencing, statistical association of individual TCRs with disease status, and machine learning. A later analysis re-analyzed previously published TCR beta repertoires from 600 to 850 donors and added high-resolution HLA genotyping to study TCR occurrence patterns. The later analysis used no new phenotypic data to find candidate immune exposures, relying instead on TCR beta sequences and their occurrence across donors. To decide whether each TCR beta V gene segment behaved as functional or pseudogenic, an earlier analysis of some 570 of the donors relied on high-throughput TCR beta sequencing. Alongside the repertoire data, information on donor age, sex, ethnicity and CMV serostatus was compiled. In a later genetic analysis, genome-wide SNP genotypes for about three fifths of the roughly 670 donors were used, and that subset was treated as a discovery cohort. All discovery cohort repertoires had been generated using a single sequencing platform. HLA typing covered class I and class II loci at four-digit resolution. Typing coverage differed by locus: A, B, C, DRB1 and DQB1 were typed in about 620-640 donors, DQA1 in 522, DPA1 in some 610, and DPB1 in roughly 470. Several DR-DQ haplotypes were handled as single units for association and clustering because linkage in the cohort was strong. Across about 370 genotyped donors of the cohort, an average of roughly 230,000 unique TCR beta nucleotide sequences per donor were sequenced, and approximately 19% of those sequences were non-productive. Study-wide findings and limitations: Because the 87-base-pair reads could not distinguish some IMGT-functional V segments, including TRBV6-2 and TRBV6-3, those segments were excluded. A later analysis reported that several top co-occurrence clusters appeared linked to parvovirus B19, influenza, CMV and Epstein-Barr virus. The authors suggested that the approach could potentially be generalized to other disease states and immunological phenotypes. Compared with the roughly 700-donor mean, donors in an Asian-associated ancestry cluster had fewer N-insertions in productive TCRs, according to a later genetic analysis. In an earlier analysis of some 500 of the donors, most TCR beta V segments appeared in productive rearrangements about 87% or about 30% of the time, broadly matching IMGT annotations. In a later analysis, TCR association rates were found to vary across HLA loci, with the most associated TCRs seen for DRB1 alleles and the fewest for HLA-C alleles. For the cohort, immune exposure information was limited to CMV serostatus. Most CMV-associated TCR beta chains appeared to be HLA-restricted in a later analysis, and the HLA associations seemed to be driven largely by CMV exposure. In the study, roughly 160 TCR beta chains were listed as associated with cytomegalovirus. The classifier was reported to diagnose cytomegalovirus status with high specificity and sensitivity in both the original and validation cohorts. In a later genetic analysis, a missense DCLRE1C variant was associated with V-gene and J-gene trimming of TCR beta chains, and the association was replicated in an independent cohort. Because counts were too low, about 17 rarely observed V segments, including chromosome 9 orphons, were excluded from the earlier analysis of 587 of the donors. Because HLA typing was unavailable for some donors at each locus, only the typed subset was used in association tests. In a later analysis, HLA-associated TCR beta chains showed more clonal expansion and lower generation probabilities than non-associated chains that were equally common. In this cohort, only TCR beta chains were sequenced, and detectable features were limited by the absence of alpha or paired-chain data. A cluster of highly shared sequence variants was judged likely to represent a technical artifact of the sequencing pipeline. Correlated functional status among segregating V segments might reflect linkage disequilibrium, but an unknown experimental factor could not be ruled out. When HLA alleles, especially DR and DQ, strongly co-occurred, TCR associations were difficult to assign to individual alleles. A later analysis associated 17,000 or so TCR beta sequences with specific HLA alleles at a false discovery rate of 0.05. Sequencing depth was assumed to be roughly uniform across donors in the presence/absence analyses, though that assumption may not hold. A further reported finding was that TCR beta sequences accurately predicted the HLA-A and HLA-B alleles for most subjects in the first cohort. Across donors, most TCR sequences were observed very rarely, whereas some public TCRs were present in many individuals. In vitro tests confirmed that a few of the cytomegalovirus-associated TCR beta chains recognize cytomegalovirus antigens.

The library was prepared using the immunoSEQ multiplex PCR assay. The multiplex PCR relied on a mix of 60 forward primers for TCR Vbeta segments and 13 reverse primers for TCR Jbeta segments. The CDR3 region of rearranged TCR beta genes was amplified from genomic DNA by a multiplex PCR assay. On the Illumina HiSeq System, the amplified TCR beta libraries were sequenced as 87-base-pair reads. The study's own analysis went as follows. Across the roughly 700 repertoires, a later analysis counted tens of millions of unique TCR beta chains, approximately 12 million of which were shared by at least two donors. Raw reads were error-corrected and collapsed into unique sequences with a nearest-neighbor algorithm that merged closely related sequences to remove PCR and sequencing errors. CDR3 sequences were aligned to IMGT reference sequences to assign V, D and J gene segments. For a sequence to be retained, a match of at least six nucleotides was required to both a V gene segment and a J gene segment. A rearrangement was called productive if the CDR3 had no stop codons and remained in frame with V and J, and every other rearrangement was called non-productive. Following IMGT convention, CDR3 was defined as the stretch from the second conserved V-encoded cysteine up to the conserved J-encoded phenylalanine. In an earlier analysis of around 640 of the donors, sequences lacking an unambiguous match to a single V gene segment were excluded. In an earlier analysis of about 590 of the donors, a V segment was called functional when productive rearrangements were above 56.7%, and segregating when the standard deviation between donors exceeded 5%. A statistical classification framework was developed to diagnose cytomegalovirus status using the catalog of TCR beta chain sequences. V and J gene assignment, in a later analysis, came from comparing TCR nucleotide sequences with IMGT/GENE-DB human TR gene sequences. The TCRdist pipeline was used in a later analysis to assign CDR3 sequences and most-parsimonious VDJ recombination scenarios. In a later analysis, each TCR beta chain was defined by its CDR3 amino acid sequence together with its V-gene family, and reads without a unique V-gene family were excluded. To address suspected cross-contamination and a sequencing artifact, a later analysis removed roughly 580 highly shared, low-generation-probability nucleotide sequences. A later analysis calculated a clonal expansion index for each public chain from normalized within-repertoire ranks of inferred template counts. Generation probabilities in a later analysis came from a VDJ recombination model fitted to out-of-frame rearrangements, and those results were checked against IGoR. A later analysis scored TCR-TCR, TCR-HLA and TCR-CMV co-occurrence with hypergeometric tests, applying a repertoire-size bias correction to TCR pairs. To estimate false discovery rates, a later analysis permuted the HLA or CMV assignments 20 times. In a later analysis, co-occurring TCRs were grouped with DBSCAN, and TCRdist sequence similarity was added when clustering was performed within HLA-allele-positive subsets. Repertoires with fewer than 30,000 or more than 120,000 public chains, plus five repertoires with anomalous nucleotide sharing, were excluded from co-occurrence clustering. TCRdb re-hosts the immuneACCESS table, in-frame sequences only. Its copies lack some clones; in the studies checked, an unresolved V gene accounts for under half of them, and the cause for the rest is not known. That table gives V, J and clone size, and the DNA gave D and trimming. Here the sample has over 100,000 clones; over 60% occur a single time. The ten largest clonotypes hold roughly 3% of the sample.

Taken from the germline V gene (reference sequence), the CDR1 and CDR2 loops are LNHDA and SQIVND. The CDR3 has 15 amino acids, counting the end cysteine and phenylalanine. The sequence is cut down to CDR3 DNA, 45 bases in frame from base 1. Trimming removed 2 bases from V and 6 bases from J, leaving 16 bases between the germline ends. The cohort consisted of 650 to 850 healthy bone marrow donors. At the time of sampling, all cohort members were nominally healthy, though unrecorded immune exposures were likely present. The donor was CMV seropositive and belonged to the group of a few hundred seropositive cohort members. A peripheral blood sample was provided by each donor, and peripheral blood mononuclear cells were used for TCR beta sequencing. Genomic DNA extraction from the blood cell samples was performed with the Qiagen DNeasy Blood Extraction Kit. This clone was recorded once. What antigen it recognizes has not been identified. No clone much larger than this one lies a single base away; base qualities are absent.

Here the chain combines TRBV19 and TRBJ1-1; D gene: possibly TRBD1, on 6 matching bases. This TCR was recovered from a woman aged 18-29 years in good health and CMV-seropositive. Sequenced input: PBMCs. At the DNA level, the sequence is TGTGCCAGTAGTATAAGGGGGGGAGGTATCGCTGAAGCTTTCTTT. Translated, this is CASSIRGGGIAEAFF.